This TCR beta chain was observed in a study of post-analysis software for immune sequencing data. Study-wide background: Courses of disease covered relapsing-remitting, secondary progressive and progressive-relapsing multiple sclerosis.

General study results and limits: Strong same-batch co-clustering of samples appeared with F measure clustering. Patients with multiple sclerosis recorded significantly lower normalized Chao1 diversity than controls, the study found. There were five TRBV segments more frequent in patients than controls, and TRBV5-6, TRBV5-1 and TRBV20-1 were among them.

Germline lookup yields CDR1 SGHKS and CDR2 YYEKEE (reference sequence). CDR3 size: 14 residues. V was trimmed by 0 bases and J by 7 bases, leaving 11 bases between them. Prepared libraries of TCR beta cDNA carried unique molecular identifiers. The authors obtained 400,000 to 600,000 cDNA molecules from approximately 1 to 10 million T cells. Each CDR3 protein is one row after TCRdb ran MiXCR on the PCR reads. The sample contains about 150,000 distinct CDR3 sequences, approximately 30% of which appear only once. This clonotype has a handful of counts. Antigen unknown. Sequenced sample: blood. This sequence joins TRBV5-5 and TRBJ2-1; D unclear. The receptor's source is a girl aged 5-17 years with multiple sclerosis. The CDR3 bases are TGTGCCAGCAGCTTGGCGTTTGTTCTGAATGAGCAGTTCTTC. Translating it yields CASSLAFVLNEQFF.